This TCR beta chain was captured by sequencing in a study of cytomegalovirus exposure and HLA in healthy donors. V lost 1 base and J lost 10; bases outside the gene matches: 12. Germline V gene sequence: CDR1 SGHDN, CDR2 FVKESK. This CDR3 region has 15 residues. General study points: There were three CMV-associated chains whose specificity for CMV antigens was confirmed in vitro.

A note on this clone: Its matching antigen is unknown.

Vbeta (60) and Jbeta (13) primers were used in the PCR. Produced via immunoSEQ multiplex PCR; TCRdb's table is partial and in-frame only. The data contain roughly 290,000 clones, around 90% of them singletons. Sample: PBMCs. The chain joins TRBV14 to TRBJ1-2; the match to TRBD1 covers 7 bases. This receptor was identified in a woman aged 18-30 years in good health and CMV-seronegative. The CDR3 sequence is CASSQGSFFQGVYTF. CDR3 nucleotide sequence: TGTGCCAGCAGCCAAGGATCTTTTTTTCAGGGGGTCTACACCTTC.